The 31 T cell receptor beta chains listed next were all sequenced from one sample in a study of CD8+ T cells in alopecia areata. In each case, RNA was isolated and then reverse transcribed into cDNA as the sequencing template. The assay was immunoSEQ multiplex PCR, and TCRdb's table has in-frame clones only and misses some. The sample consists of 150,000 to 200,000 clones, 60% of them appearing once. Treatment of the sample: oral pan-JAK inhibitor, 5-10 mg twice daily. The input for sequencing was CD4+ T cells sorted from blood, taken at week 24, from a patient treated with tofacitinib. The source is a human donor with alopecia areata.

The J gene is TRBJ2-3, the V gene TRBV6-5, with 7 bases lining up with TRBD2. The CDR3 is 15 amino acids. Germline V gene lookup returns CDR1 MNHEY and CDR2 SVGAGI. Losses at the gene ends were 5 bases for V and 2 bases for J; bases not matched to a gene: 7. The CDR3, as DNA: TGTGCCAGCAGTCCCTGGGGGGGGATCACAGATACGCAGTATTTT. Translation gives CASSPWGGITDTQYF.

The chain is built from TRBV5-1 and TRBJ2-7; D unresolved. V lost 5 bases and J lost 2, with 8 bases in between. CDR1 SGHRS and CDR2 YFSETQ come from the germline V gene. The CDR3 spans 12 residues. CDR3 in amino acids: CASRREPYEQYF. The CDR3 nucleotides read TGCGCCAGCAGAAGGGAACCCTACGAGCAGTACTTC.

The V gene is TRBV29-1, the J gene TRBJ1-6; maybe TRBD1 (6 bases). Germline CDR1 is SQVTM and CDR2 is ANQGSEA. The CDR3 extends over 15 amino acids. Trimming took off 6 bases at V and 3 bases at J, with 15 bases between the two ends. CDR3 loop: CSVSEGQGYNSPLHF. CDR3 DNA: TGCAGCGTCTCAGAGGGACAAGGCTATAATTCACCCCTCCACTTT.

The rearrangement joins TRBV29-1 to TRBJ2-5, with D perhaps TRBD2 (5 bases). Trimming took off 8 bases at V and 5 bases at J, with 15 bases between the two ends. Looked up from germline, CDR1 is SQVTM and CDR2 is ANQGSEA. This CDR3 is built from 12 residues. The CDR3 nucleotides read TGCAGCTCCGTCGAAGGCGGGGAGACCCAGTACTTC. It specifies CSSVEGGETQYF.

This clone has a handful of counts. This rearrangement joins TRBV25-1 to TRBJ2-5, with 7 bases that match TRBD1. The V gene's germline CDR1 is MGHDK and CDR2 SYGVNS. The junction had 4 bases not matched to a gene; V was cut back by 2 bases and J by 13 bases. The CDR3 is made up of 11 amino acids. The CDR3 nucleotides are TGTGCCAGCAGTGAAAACAGGGGACGGTACTTC. This sequence encodes CASSENRGRYF.

The chain is built from TRBV27 and TRBJ1-6, with a tentative D call TRBD1 (6 bases). The germline V gene has CDR1 MNHEY and CDR2 SMNVEV (reference sequence). V was cut by 4 bases and J by 13 bases, with 26 bases left in between. CDR3 size: 17 residues. The CDR3 DNA follows: TGTGCCAGCAGTTCCCTCAGGGGTGATGGATTTCGTTCGCCCCTCCACTTT. Translating it yields CASSSLRGDGFRSPLHF.

The chain couples TRBV27 to TRBJ1-2; D remains unclear. The V gene lost 0 bases and the J gene lost 6 bases, with 8 bases spanning the gap. The CDR3 spans 13 residues. Germline CDR1 is MNHEY and CDR2 is SMNVEV (reference sequence). The CDR3 coding sequence is TGTGCCAGCAGTTTATCCTTTGTGGATGGCTACACCTTC. This gives the protein CASSLSFVDGYTF.

This clone was seen once. V is TRBV29-1 and J is TRBJ1-2; D may be TRBD1 (5 bases). The CDR3 runs to 12 residues. In germline, CDR1 is SQVTM, CDR2 ANQGSEA. V was cut by 3 bases and J by 4 bases, with 9 bases left in between. The CDR3 nucleotides read TGCAGCGTTGATAGGGGCAGCTATGGCTACACCTTC. It specifies CSVDRGSYGYTF.

A few counts support this clone. The sample holds other DNA sequences that translate to the same CDR3. The chain joins TRBV20-1 to TRBJ1-4; D is unclear. Trimming took off 6 bases at V and 5 bases at J, with 4 bases between the two ends. The CDR3 is made up of 10 amino acids. The germline CDR1 and CDR2 sequences are DFQATT and SNEGSKA (reference sequence). The CDR3 sequence: CSALNEKLFF. For the CDR3, the DNA is TGCAGTGCACTAAATGAAAAACTGTTTTTT.

This clone was picked up a small number of times. This sample includes further DNA sequences coding for the same CDR3. This chain uses TRBV29-1 with TRBJ1-1; no clear D. Per germline, CDR1 SQVTM and CDR2 ANQGSEA. The CDR3 is 10 amino acids. V gave up 7 bases and J gave up 1 base, with 4 bases separating them. The CDR3 DNA reads as TGCAGCGCCAAGAACACTGAAGCTTTCTTT. Translation: CSAKNTEAFF.

The V gene is TRBV6-6, the J gene TRBJ1-1, with a possible D match to TRBD1 (5 bases). Germline V lookup: CDR1 MNHNY, CDR2 SVGAGI (reference sequence). Between the trimmed V and J ends, which lost 4 bases and 1 base, there was a span of 16 bases. This CDR3 has 16 amino acids. CDR3 coding DNA: TGTGCCAGCAGTTTTGGGGGTGGGACTACGAACACTGAAGCTTTCTTT. Translated, it gives CASSFGGGTTNTEAFF.

The V call is TRBV5-1, the J call TRBJ1-2; 9 positions match TRBD1. V lost 0 bases, J lost 6 bases, and 9 bases stayed unmatched. Germline V gene data show CDR1 as SGHRS and CDR2 as YFSETQ. This CDR3 is built from 16 residues. The CDR3 spells CASSLVGDRVAHGYTF. The CDR3 nucleotides read TGCGCCAGCAGCTTGGTTGGGGACAGGGTGGCTCATGGCTACACCTTC.

This clone was seen a few times. The J gene is TRBJ2-5, the V gene TRBV13; maybe TRBD1 (5 bases). V was cut by 3 bases and J by 3 bases, with 17 bases left in between. There are 16 residues in the CDR3. CDR1 and CDR2 from the germline V gene are PRHDT and FYEKMQ (reference sequence). The CDR3 loop reads CASSFSVGVGEETQYF. For the CDR3, the DNA is TGTGCCAGCAGCTTCAGCGTTGGGGTAGGGGAAGAGACCCAGTACTTC.

The gene calls are TRBV29-1 and TRBJ2-3, with TRBD2 as a possible D gene (6 bases). With 5 bases removed from V and 0 bases from J, the gap between germline ends came to 15 bases. The length of the CDR3 is 15 residues. Looked up from germline, CDR1 is SQVTM and CDR2 is ANQGSEA. CDR3 nucleotides: TGCAGCGTTCAAATCCGGGAGATTAGCACAGATACGCAGTATTTT. As protein: CSVQIREISTDTQYF.

This chain links TRBV11-2 with TRBJ1-1, with D uncertain. Germline lookup yields CDR1 SGHAT and CDR2 FQNNGV. CDR3 length: 14 residues. Trimming left V 5 bases short and J 1 base short, with 11 bases between. In DNA form, the CDR3 reads TGTGCCAGCAGCCCCCCGAAGGGGAACACTGAAGCTTTCTTT. This sequence encodes CASSPPKGNTEAFF.

The CDR3 DNA sequence: TGTGCCAGCAGCTTCATTGGCACAGATACGCAGTATTTT. This codes for CASSFIGTDTQYF. This sequence joins TRBV5-6 and TRBJ2-3; the D is unclear. The V and J ends lost 2 bases and 1 base respectively, with 5 bases between them. Germline-derived CDR1 and CDR2 are SGHDT and YYEEEE. The CDR3 has 13 amino acids.

The table lists this clone with a count of one. V and J are TRBV30 and TRBJ1-1; 7 nucleotides line up with TRBD1. J gave up 6 bases and V 4 bases, and 5 bases lay outside the gene matches. This CDR3 is 12 amino acids long. Germline values: CDR1 GTSNPN, CDR2 SVGIG (reference sequence). The CDR3 region has the DNA TGTGCCTGGACCTCCGGGACAGCTGAAGCTTTCTTT. Protein sequence: CAWTSGTAEAFF.

The chain couples TRBV25-1 to TRBJ1-2; TRBD1 matches at 10 bases. Germline CDR1 MGHDK, CDR2 SYGVNS. Unmatched junction bases numbered 6, after V lost 0 bases and J lost 8 bases. This CDR3 is built from 15 residues. The CDR3 protein is CASSEYGTGAHGYTF. The CDR3 DNA sequence: TGTGCCAGCAGTGAATATGGGACAGGGGCGCACGGCTACACCTTC.

J is TRBJ2-6 and V is TRBV30; tentative D call: TRBD2 (5 bases). V was cut by 1 base and J by 1 base, with 20 bases left in between. Germline V gene data show CDR1 as GTSNPN and CDR2 as SVGIG (reference sequence). The CDR3 covers 19 residues. CDR3 DNA: TGTGCCTGGAGTGCTTATTTCGGGATCCCTTCATCTGGGGCCAACGTCCTGACTTTC. Its translation is CAWSAYFGIPSSGANVLTF.

This clone was seen only once. The rearrangement links TRBV7-3 to TRBJ2-3; D is undetermined. CDR1 is SGHTA and CDR2 is FQGTGA in the germline V gene. V was cut by 2 bases and J by 2 bases, with 11 bases left in between. The CDR3 is made up of 15 amino acids. The CDR3 spells CASSLLPTYTDTQYF. CDR3 DNA: TGTGCCAGCAGCTTATTACCAACCTACACAGATACGCAGTATTTT.

The chain is built from TRBV30 and TRBJ2-6; no definite D call. The V gene's germline CDR1 is GTSNPN and CDR2 SVGIG (reference sequence). This CDR3 is built from 17 residues. V was pared by 4 bases and J by 1 base, with 17 bases between. CDR3: CAWMDPRGVSGANVLTF. The CDR3 DNA follows: TGTGCCTGGATGGACCCAAGAGGCGTATCTGGGGCCAACGTCCTGACTTTC.

The rearrangement joins TRBV7-2 to TRBJ2-5; D unresolved. CDR1 and CDR2 from the germline V gene are SGHTA and FQGNSA. Trimming removed 2 bases from V and 5 bases from J, with 9 bases in between. The CDR3 totals 13 residues. The chain's CDR3 is CASSLWLWETQYF. CDR3 DNA sequence: TGTGCCAGCAGCTTATGGCTTTGGGAGACCCAGTACTTC.

This clone came up a few times. The CDR3 region has the DNA TGTGCCAGTAGTATCGGTCGAGGACAAATTAAGGAGCTATATGGCTACACCTTC. Translating it yields CASSIGRGQIKELYGYTF. The rearrangement links TRBV19 to TRBJ1-2; tentative D call: TRBD1 (5 bases). There are 18 residues in the CDR3. V was clipped by 3 bases and J by 5 bases, with 25 bases between them. Per germline, CDR1 LNHDA and CDR2 SQIVND (reference sequence).

The gene calls are TRBV7-3 and TRBJ1-1, with 8 bases aligning to TRBD1. This CDR3 has 16 residues. The V and J ends lost 0 bases and 11 bases, in that order; junction bases with no gene match: 14. Germline V CDR1 and CDR2: SGHTA, FQGTGA. CDR3 amino acids: CASSLTGTGGKSAAFF. CDR3 coding DNA: TGTGCCAGCAGCTTAACGGGAACAGGGGGTAAGAGTGCGGCTTTCTTT.

The chain joins TRBV27 to TRBJ1-5; 9 bases fit TRBD1. Germline lookup yields CDR1 MNHEY and CDR2 SMNVEV (reference sequence). The J segment lost 6 bases and the V segment lost 5 bases, leaving 8 bases of the junction unmatched. This CDR3 comprises 15 residues. The chain's CDR3 is CASSGRGTGSQPQHF. The CDR3 bases are TGTGCCAGCAGTGGTCGAGGGACAGGGAGTCAGCCCCAGCATTTT.

The sample holds a few counts of this clone. This chain uses TRBV29-1 with TRBJ2-1; 12 bases match TRBD2. The V gene end was trimmed by 6 bases and the J gene end by 4 bases; junction bases not matched to a gene: 19. The CDR3 is 19 amino acids. Germline CDR1 SQVTM, CDR2 ANQGSEA. CDR3 nucleotides: TGCAGCGTCCAACCTCCCGGACTAGCGGGGACGGGTATATACAATGAGCAGTTCTTC. It yields the protein CSVQPPGLAGTGIYNEQFF.

The rearrangement links TRBV7-2 to TRBJ2-7; 7 bases fit TRBD1. V lost 5 bases and J lost 0; bases outside the gene matches: 13. The germline CDR1 and CDR2 sequences are SGHTA and FQGNSA. This CDR3 has 17 residues. The CDR3 sequence: CASSRNTGTVSSYEQYF. The CDR3 DNA sequence: TGTGCCAGCAGCCGGAATACCGGGACAGTAAGCTCCTACGAGCAGTACTTC. The full variable domain, in which reference TRBV7-2 and TRBJ2-7 provide the parts outside the CDR3, is GAGVSQSPSNKVTEKGKDVELRCDPISGHTALYWYRQSLGQGLEFLIYFQGNSAPDKSGLPSDRFSAERTGGSVSTLTIQRTQQEDSAVYLCASSRNTGTVSSYEQYFGPGTRLTVT.

J is TRBJ2-3 and V is TRBV29-1; possibly TRBD2 for D (5 bases). This CDR3 region has 12 residues. From germline, CDR1 is SQVTM and CDR2 ANQGSEA. V lost 6 bases and J 4 bases, leaving 11 bases between the germline ends. As DNA, the CDR3 is TGCAGCGTGAGCGAGGGCCCAGATACGCAGTATTTT. Encoded protein: CSVSEGPDTQYF.

The chain carries TRBV7-2 and TRBJ2-5; no clear D. Trimming left V 5 bases short and J 4 bases short, with 5 bases between. The germline CDR1 and CDR2 sequences are SGHTA and FQGNSA. This CDR3 comprises 11 residues. CDR3 region: CASSRGETQYF. The CDR3 nucleotides are TGTGCCAGCAGCCGCGGAGAGACCCAGTACTTC.

This clone was observed a handful of times. This chain uses TRBV6-6 with TRBJ2-7; possibly TRBD1 for D (6 bases). The CDR3 sequence is 14 residues long. V lost 6 bases to trimming and J lost 0 bases, with 12 bases between them. The germline V gene encodes CDR1 MNHNY and CDR2 SVGAGI (reference sequence). CDR3 sequence (DNA): TGTGCCAGCAGCGGACAGTCAAACTCCTACGAGCAGTACTTC. Its translation: CASSGQSNSYEQYF.

This clone was seen only a few times. This chain connects TRBV29-1 to TRBJ2-1, with 7 bases aligning to TRBD2. CDR1 is SQVTM, CDR2 ANQGSEA, per germline. V lost 3 bases, J lost 7 bases, and 3 bases stayed unmatched. The length of the CDR3 is 12 residues. CDR3 in DNA: TGCAGCGTTGACGGACTAGGGAATGAGCAGTTCTTC. This codes for CSVDGLGNEQFF.